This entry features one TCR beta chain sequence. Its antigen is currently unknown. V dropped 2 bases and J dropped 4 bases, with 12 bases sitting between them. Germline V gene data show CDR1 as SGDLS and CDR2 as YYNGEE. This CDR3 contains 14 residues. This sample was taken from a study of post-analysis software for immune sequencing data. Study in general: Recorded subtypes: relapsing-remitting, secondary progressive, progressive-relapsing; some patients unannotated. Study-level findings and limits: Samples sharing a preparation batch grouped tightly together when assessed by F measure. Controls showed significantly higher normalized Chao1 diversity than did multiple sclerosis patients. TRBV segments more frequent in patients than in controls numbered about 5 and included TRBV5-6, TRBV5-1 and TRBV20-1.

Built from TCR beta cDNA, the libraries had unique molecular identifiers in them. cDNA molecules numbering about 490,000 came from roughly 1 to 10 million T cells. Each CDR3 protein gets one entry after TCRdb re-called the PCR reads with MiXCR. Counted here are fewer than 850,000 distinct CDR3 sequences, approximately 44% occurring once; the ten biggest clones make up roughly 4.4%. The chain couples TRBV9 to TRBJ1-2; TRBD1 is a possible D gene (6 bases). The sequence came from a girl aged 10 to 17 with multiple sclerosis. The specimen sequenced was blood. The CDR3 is CASSVGGAAYGYTF. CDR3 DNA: TGTGCCAGCAGCGTGGGGGGGGCGGCCTATGGCTACACCTTC.